The 7 T cell receptor beta chains below all came from one sample that was sequenced in a study of blood T cell repertoires in COVID-19. Measured with immunoSEQ multiplex PCR; TCRdb has only the in-frame clones, and not every one. The sample holds approximately 68,000 clones, about 80% seen once. The material sequenced was peripheral blood. The source is a man aged 80 or over with active COVID-19.

J is TRBJ1-1 and V is TRBV19; D is uncertain. The CDR3 is made up of 12 amino acids. The V gene's germline CDR1 is LNHDA and CDR2 SQIVND (reference sequence). Trimming cost V 7 bases and J 1 base, with 7 bases left between them. The CDR3 nucleotides are TGTGCCAGTACTCGGGGGAACACTGAAGCTTTCTTT. Its protein product is CASTRGNTEAFF.

The chain uses TRBV6-5 and TRBJ1-5; a possible D gene is TRBD1 (5 bases). Germline V CDR1 and CDR2: MNHEY, SVGAGI. The CDR3 is 15 amino acids. V lost 6 bases and J 1 base, leaving 13 bases between the germline ends. The CDR3: CASSSGMGSNQPQHF. CDR3 bases: TGTGCCAGCAGCTCAGGGATGGGGAGCAATCAGCCCCAGCATTTT.

This clone was seen more than once but under ten times. The CDR3 is CASSLGEGRETQYF. The CDR3 DNA follows: TGCGCCAGCAGCTTGGGGGAGGGGAGAGAGACCCAGTACTTC. The V call is TRBV5-1, the J call TRBJ2-5; TRBD2 agrees at 7 bases. V was pared by 0 bases and J by 4 bases, with 3 bases of the junction left unmatched. The CDR3 spans 14 residues. CDR1 is SGHRS, CDR2 YFSETQ, per germline. Supplemented by reference TRBV5-1 and TRBJ2-5, the full variable domain reads KAGVTQTPRYLIKTRGQQVTLSCSPISGHRSVSWYQQTPGQGLQFLFEYFSETQRNKGNFPGRFSGRQFSNSRSEMNVSTLELGDSALYLCASSLGEGRETQYFGPGTRLLVL.

The V gene is TRBV18, the J gene TRBJ2-1, with 8 bases identical to TRBD2. CDR3 length: 17 residues. V lost 3 bases, J lost 6 bases, and 13 bases stayed unmatched. Germline V gene sequence: CDR1 KGHSH, CDR2 LQKENI. CDR3 nucleotides: TGTGCCAGCTCACCTAACTTAGCGGGACCGGGGGTCAATGAGCAGTTCTTC. It is translated as CASSPNLAGPGVNEQFF.

This clone was recorded only once. The chain couples TRBV20-1 to TRBJ2-5; no reliable D call. The CDR3 extends over 11 amino acids. V was clipped by 8 bases and J by 1 base, with 8 bases between them. CDR1 and CDR2 from the germline V gene are DFQATT and SNEGSKA (reference sequence). DNA of the CDR3: TGCAGTCCCAAGCGCCAAGAGACCCAGTACTTC. Encoded protein: CSPKRQETQYF.

The chain is built from TRBV5-1 and TRBJ2-2; 9 bases are a match to TRBD2. Germline V gene data show CDR1 as SGHRS and CDR2 as YFSETQ. The CDR3 loop spans 15 amino acids. With V trimmed by 4 bases and J by 7 bases, 8 bases remained unmatched. DNA for the CDR3: TGCGCCAGCAGCGATAGCGGGAGTCTCGGCGGGGAGCTGTTTTTT. It encodes CASSDSGSLGGELFF.

This chain links TRBV7-9 with TRBJ1-6, with a possible D match to TRBD1 (5 bases). Trimming removed 2 bases at V and 6 bases at J, with 8 bases between. Germline assignment: CDR1 SEHNR and CDR2 FQNEAQ (reference sequence). The length of the CDR3 is 14 residues. DNA for the CDR3: TGTGCCAGCAGCTTAACGGGGGTTAATTCACCCCTCCACTTT. It codes for CASSLTGVNSPLHF.